Following are 18 T cell receptor beta chains from one sample sequenced in a study of blood T cell repertoires in COVID-19. The repertoire was sequenced with immunoSEQ multiplex PCR; TCRdb's copy has only in-frame clones and lacks some. The sample holds 150,000 or so clones, almost 90% seen once. Sequencing was performed on peripheral blood. All receptors derive from a human donor in a cohort sampled during active COVID-19.

This chain connects TRBV5-1 to TRBJ2-2; D perhaps matches TRBD1 (6 bases). The CDR3 consists of 15 residues. From germline, CDR1 is SGHRS and CDR2 YFSETQ. With 5 bases removed from V and 3 bases from J, the gap between germline ends came to 14 bases. The CDR3 region is CASRIGDTYTGELFF. CDR3 in DNA: TGCGCCAGCAGGATCGGGGACACCTACACCGGGGAGCTGTTTTTT.

The gene calls are TRBV5-1 and TRBJ1-1; D unresolved. The germline gives CDR1 SGHRS, CDR2 YFSETQ. Deletions cut 1 base from V and 0 bases from J, with 7 bases between. This CDR3 is 14 amino acids long. CDR3 sequence (DNA): TGCGCCAGCAGCTTGAAACAGATGAACACTGAAGCTTTCTTT. This codes for CASSLKQMNTEAFF.

The chain recombines TRBV5-5 with TRBJ2-1; D may be TRBD1 (5 bases). Deletions cut 4 bases from V and 4 bases from J, with 15 bases between. The CDR3 has 15 residues. From germline, CDR1 is SGHKS and CDR2 YYEKEE (reference sequence). DNA for the CDR3: TGTGCCAGCAGCCTGGATACTCAGGGTTACAATGAGCAGTTCTTC. Translated: CASSLDTQGYNEQFF.

The V and J genes are TRBV10-3 and TRBJ2-7; D is unresolved. Germline V gene data show CDR1 as ENHRY and CDR2 as SYGVKD. The V end was cut by 3 bases, the J end by 4 bases, with 7 bases between. The CDR3 loop spans 12 amino acids. Here the CDR3 DNA reads TGTGCCATCAGTGAAGCCAATTACGAGCAGTACTTC. Amino acid sequence: CAISEANYEQYF.

The chain has TRBV5-5 and TRBJ2-3, with unresolved D. V dropped 2 bases and J dropped 4 bases, with 5 bases sitting between them. This CDR3 has 12 residues. Germline loops: CDR1 SGHKS, CDR2 YYEKEE (reference sequence). CDR3 protein: CASSFSADTQYF. DNA of the CDR3: TGTGCCAGCAGCTTTTCCGCAGATACGCAGTATTTT.

This clone was observed many times. This chain connects TRBV4-2 to TRBJ2-1, with a weak D call TRBD2 (7 bases). In germline, CDR1 is LGHNA, CDR2 YNFKEQ. Trimming stripped 4 bases from V and 2 bases from J, with 15 bases between. CDR3 length: 16 residues. The CDR3 spells CASSPSGGAAYNEQFF. In nucleotides, the CDR3 is TGTGCCAGCAGCCCTAGTGGGGGGGCGGCCTACAATGAGCAGTTCTTC.

The rearrangement joins TRBV6-6 to TRBJ1-6, with 7 bases aligning to TRBD1. The CDR3 loop spans 15 amino acids. Per germline, CDR1 MNHNY and CDR2 SVGAGI (reference sequence). V dropped 5 bases and J dropped 5; count of bases not matched to a gene: 6. CDR3 in DNA: TGTGCCAGCAGTATTTTAACAGGGGATAATTCACCCCTCCACTTT. Its protein is CASSILTGDNSPLHF.

V gene TRBV2 combines with J gene TRBJ2-7; D is undetermined. Per germline, CDR1 SNHLY and CDR2 FYNNEI. This CDR3 contains 13 residues. V was clipped by 0 bases and J by 6 bases, with 9 bases between them. The CDR3 loop reads CASSEASVSEQYF. CDR3 coding DNA: TGTGCCAGCAGTGAAGCGTCGGTGAGCGAGCAGTACTTC.

This sequence joins TRBV28 and TRBJ1-2; tentative D call: TRBD1 (6 bases). Germline CDR1 reads MDHEN; CDR2 reads SYDVKM. The CDR3 consists of 13 residues. V shed 4 bases and J shed 6 bases, with 12 bases lying between them. CDR3 nucleotide sequence: TGTGCCAGCAGTTCCGTGGACAGAAATGGCTACACCTTC. It specifies CASSSVDRNGYTF.

The chain uses TRBV7-2 and TRBJ1-1; D is undetermined. This CDR3 contains 13 residues. With 4 bases removed from V and 4 bases from J, the gap between germline ends came to 10 bases. Germline V lookup: CDR1 SGHTA, CDR2 FQGNSA. The CDR3 loop is CASSSHGFTEAFF. The CDR3 DNA reads TGTGCCAGCAGCTCCCACGGGTTCACTGAAGCTTTCTTT.

CDR3 DNA sequence: TGTGCCAGCGCCCTATCTGACTCCTATAATTCACCCCTCCACTTT. Its protein is CASALSDSYNSPLHF. The chain links TRBV19 to TRBJ1-6; D ambiguous. This CDR3 spans 15 amino acids. Per germline, CDR1 LNHDA and CDR2 SQIVND (reference sequence). V was cut by 9 bases and J by 0 bases, with 12 bases left in between.

This clone was seen a handful of times. The rearrangement links TRBV4-1 to TRBJ1-2, with D possibly being TRBD1 (6 bases). Per germline, CDR1 MGHRA and CDR2 YSYEKL. Trimming shortened V by 4 bases and J by 8 bases, and 17 bases separated the two germline ends. The CDR3 extends over 14 amino acids. The CDR3 DNA sequence: TGCGCCAGCAGCCGCGACCACAGGGCGAACGGCTACACCTTC. Its protein product is CASSRDHRANGYTF.

The V call is TRBV19, the J call TRBJ2-1; 14 bases fit TRBD2. The V and J ends lost 5 bases and 3 bases, in that order; junction bases with no gene match: 9. Germline V lookup: CDR1 LNHDA, CDR2 SQIVND (reference sequence). CDR3 length: 18 amino acids. CDR3: CASSSTGLAGGVYNEQFF. The DNA for the CDR3 is TGTGCCAGTAGTTCTACAGGACTAGCGGGAGGTGTCTACAATGAGCAGTTCTTC. Full variable domain (rest looked up from reference TRBV19 and TRBJ2-1): DGGITQSPKYLFRKEGQNVTLSCEQNLNHDAMYWYRQDPGQGLRLIYYSQIVNDFQKGDIAEGYSVSREKKESFPLTVTSAQKNPTAFYLCASSSTGLAGGVYNEQFFGPGTRLTVL.

The chain combines TRBV7-2 with TRBJ2-6, with a tentative D call TRBD2 (5 bases). V dropped 1 base and J dropped 2 bases, with 6 bases sitting between them. The CDR3 runs to 15 residues. Germline V CDR1 and CDR2: SGHTA, FQGNSA. The CDR3 DNA is TGTGCCAGCAGCTTAGGGACTCCTGGGGCCAACGTCCTGACTTTC. The encoded protein is CASSLGTPGANVLTF.

Only one count was recorded for this clone. The chain couples TRBV12-3 or TRBV12-4 to TRBJ2-3; no clear D gene. The CDR3 is made up of 12 amino acids. The V gene lost 5 bases and the J gene lost 4 bases, with 7 bases spanning the gap. CDR3 sequence (DNA): TGTGCCAGCAGTATTCTCCCAGATACGCAGTATTTT. This encodes CASSILPDTQYF.

The chain has TRBV5-1 and TRBJ2-7; 10 bases are a match to TRBD2. Germline CDR1 and CDR2: SGHRS and YFSETQ. The CDR3 is 17 amino acids. The trim removed 4 bases at V and 0 bases at J, leaving 10 bases unmatched. In DNA form, the CDR3 reads TGCGCCAGCAGCCCCAAGGTAGCGGGAGGCCCCTCCTACGAGCAGTACTTC. Translated, it gives CASSPKVAGGPSYEQYF.

This clone was recorded only once. The genes are TRBV7-8 and TRBJ2-7; TRBD2 aligns across 7 bases. The J segment lost 6 bases and the V segment lost 5 bases, leaving 7 bases of the junction unmatched. CDR1 and CDR2 (germline): SGHVS, FQNEAQ. The CDR3 totals 13 residues. This chain's CDR3 is CASSVTSVSEQYF. The CDR3 bases are TGTGCCAGCAGCGTCACTAGCGTTTCCGAGCAGTACTTC. Using reference TRBV7-8 and TRBJ2-7 for the parts outside the CDR3, the full variable domain is GAGVSQSPRYKVAKRGQDVALRCDPISGHVSLFWYQQALGQGPEFLTYFQNEAQLDKSGLPSDRFFAERPEGSVSTLKIQRTQQEDSAVYLCASSVTSVSEQYFGPGTRLTVT.

The chain's CDR3 is CASSRTGIPYEQYF. The CDR3 DNA reads as TGTGCCAGCAGCCGAACAGGGATCCCCTACGAGCAGTACTTC. The V call is TRBV6-5, the J call TRBJ2-7; D is possibly TRBD1 (6 bases). This CDR3 contains 14 residues. From germline, CDR1 is MNHEY and CDR2 SVGAGI. V lost 6 bases, J lost 2 bases, and 14 bases lay in between.